These T cell receptor beta chains were read from a single sample in a study of blood T cell repertoires in COVID-19. Sequencing was performed with immunoSEQ multiplex PCR; in TCRdb, only in-frame clones are kept and a portion is missing. The sample holds more than 95,000 clones, 82% seen once. The material sequenced was peripheral blood. The receptors here all came from a man aged 55-75 years with acute or convalescent COVID-19. CDR3s include the opening cysteine and the closing phenylalanine or tryptophan. The D gene is left open where the match is weak. Clone size is not always given. Where it is, it says once, few, many or a class for expanded clones.

J gene | clone size | D gene | V gene | CDR3 DNA | CDR3 protein
TRBJ2-1 | . | TRBD2 | TRBV5-6 | TGTGCCAGTCAAAGGGGCGGGGGGCCACGTGAGCAGTTCTTC | CASQRGGGPREQFF
TRBJ2-2 | . | TRBD2 | TRBV3-1/TRBV3-2 | TGTGCCAGCAGCCAATTGCGGGAGCGCGGCGGGGAGCTGTTTTTT | CASSQLRERGGELFF
TRBJ2-1 | . | TRBD2 | TRBV14 | TGTGCCAGCAGCCCTGCCCTTGGGACTAGCGGGGGGAGCTCCTACAATGAGCAGTTCTTC | CASSPALGTSGGSSYNEQFF
TRBJ2-7 | . | TRBD1 | TRBV30 | TGTGCCTGGAGTCCTGGACAGGGAAAGGGCTCCTACGAGCAGTACTTC | CAWSPGQGKGSYEQYF
TRBJ1-1 | . | . | TRBV9 | TGTGCCAGCAGCGTCGATGAGGGGGACACTGAAGCTTTCTTT | CASSVDEGDTEAFF
TRBJ1-5 | . | . | TRBV15 | TGTGCCACCAGCAGAGACTCTAACACAGGGATCAGCAATCAGCCCCAGCATTTT | CATSRDSNTGISNQPQHF
TRBJ2-7 | . | TRBD1 | TRBV5-4 | TGTGCCAGCAGCTGGGACAGTTACGAGCAGTACTTC | CASSWDSYEQYF
TRBJ2-5 | . | . | TRBV19 | TGTGCCAGTAGTATGTTGTTACAAGAGACCCAGTACTTC | CASSMLLQETQYF
TRBJ2-7 | . | . | TRBV3-1/TRBV3-2 | TGTGCCAGCAGCCAAGAGGGAGCCTACGAGCAGTACTTC | CASSQEGAYEQYF
TRBJ1-6 | many | TRBD1 | TRBV30 | TGTGCCTGGAGCGGGACAGGGGGCGCGGAATCACCCCTCCACTTT | CAWSGTGGAESPLHF
TRBJ2-5 | . | . | TRBV11-2 | TGTGCCAGCAGCTTAAGTCCAGGCCTCCAAGAGACCCAGTACTTC | CASSLSPGLQETQYF
TRBJ1-4 | . | TRBD1 | TRBV5-1 | TGCGCCAGCAGCCCCCATGGGACAGGGGTATTTGAAAAACTGTTTTTT | CASSPHGTGVFEKLFF
TRBJ2-2 | . | TRBD1 | TRBV5-1 | TGCGCCAGCAGCGTACTGACAGGGGGCAACACCGGGGAGCTGTTTTTT | CASSVLTGGNTGELFF
TRBJ1-2 | . | . | TRBV7-2 | TGTGCCAGCAGCAAAAGGGACACCCTAAAGGGCTACACCTTC | CASSKRDTLKGYTF
TRBJ1-2 | . | . | TRBV4-1 | TGCGCCAGCAGCCAAGAAGTCAGGGTATGGAGAAACTATGGCTACACCTTC | CASSQEVRVWRNYGYTF
TRBJ1-4 | few | . | TRBV4-1 | TGCGCCAGCAGCCCTTCAGGGTTTGGGGATGAAAAACTGTTTTTT | CASSPSGFGDEKLFF
TRBJ2-3 | few | TRBD2 | TRBV4-3 | TGCGCCAGCAGCCAAGATGGGACTAGCGTAGATACGCAGTATTTT | CASSQDGTSVDTQYF
TRBJ1-4 | few | TRBD1 | TRBV4-2 | TGTGCCAGCAGCCAAGTAGCGGGACAGGGTGGTGAAAAACTGTTTTTT | CASSQVAGQGGEKLFF
TRBJ1-2 | . | . | TRBV7-9 | TGTGCCAGCAGCTTCACAGGGATCTATGGCTACACCTTC | CASSFTGIYGYTF
TRBJ1-6 | . | TRBD1 | TRBV5-1 | TGCGCCAGCAGCCTCACGGGGACAGTGAATTCACCCCTCCACTTT | CASSLTGTVNSPLHF
TRBJ2-7 | few | . | TRBV6-2/TRBV6-3 | TGTGCCAGCAGTGCCCCCCCGAAAGGGGCAAAAGTCTACGAGCAGTACTTC | CASSAPPKGAKVYEQYF
TRBJ1-6 | . | TRBD1 | TRBV4-3 | TGCGCCAGCAGCCAAGACCAGGGGGGTTTTAATTCACCCCTCCACTTT | CASSQDQGGFNSPLHF
TRBJ1-6 | many | . | TRBV19 | TGTGCCAGTACCTCAGCGGAACTGGCGTATGGTTCACCCCTCCACTTT | CASTSAELAYGSPLHF
TRBJ1-1 | . | . | TRBV12-5 | TGTGCTAGTGGTCTGGGACAGAACACTGAAGCTTTCTTT | CASGLGQNTEAFF
TRBJ1-5 | . | . | TRBV7-9 | TGTGCCAGCAGCTTATCCACTCAGGACAGTTATAGCAATCAGCCCCAGCATTTT | CASSLSTQDSYSNQPQHF
TRBJ1-1 | . | . | TRBV30 | TGTGCTTGGAGCGAGCTGATGAACACTGAAGCTTTCTTT | CAWSELMNTEAFF
TRBJ2-7 | . | TRBD2 | TRBV4-1 | TGCGCCAGCAGCCTTCGTCTCTCGGGACTAGCGGTCTCCTACGAGCAGTACTTC | CASSLRLSGLAVSYEQYF
TRBJ1-5 | . | TRBD1 | TRBV7-8 | TGTGCCAGCACCCCAGCACAGGGGCTCGGCAATCAGCCCCAGCATTTT | CASTPAQGLGNQPQHF
TRBJ1-2 | . | TRBD1 | TRBV28 | TGTGCCAGCAGTTTAAAGGACAGGGATCTTGGCTACACCTTC | CASSLKDRDLGYTF